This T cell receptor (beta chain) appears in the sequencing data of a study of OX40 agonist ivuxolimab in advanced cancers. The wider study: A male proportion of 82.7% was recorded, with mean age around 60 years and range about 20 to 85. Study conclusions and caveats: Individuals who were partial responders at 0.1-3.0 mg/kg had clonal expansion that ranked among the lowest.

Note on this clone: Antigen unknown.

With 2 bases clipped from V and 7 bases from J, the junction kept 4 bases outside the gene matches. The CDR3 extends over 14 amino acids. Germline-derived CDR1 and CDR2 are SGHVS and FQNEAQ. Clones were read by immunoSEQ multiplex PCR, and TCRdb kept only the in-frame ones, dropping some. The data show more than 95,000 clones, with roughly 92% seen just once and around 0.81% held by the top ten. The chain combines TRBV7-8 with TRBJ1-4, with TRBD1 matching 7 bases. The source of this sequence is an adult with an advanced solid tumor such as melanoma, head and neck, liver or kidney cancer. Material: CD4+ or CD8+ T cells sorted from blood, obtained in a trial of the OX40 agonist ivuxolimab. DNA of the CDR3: TGTGCCAGCAGCTTACTTTACAGGGGTGAAAAACTGTTTTTT. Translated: CASSLLYRGEKLFF.